Listed here is a single T cell receptor (beta chain). Its specific antigen is unknown. Per-base quality was not reported, and no clone a single base away is much larger than it. The data originate from a study of shared clonotypes between healthy human individuals (TCRdb year 2020). Broadly, across the study: Two women and a few men aged 18 to 49 years were included in the cohort. Different laboratories and diverse techniques were used to prepare libraries and sequence TCR repertoires, to increase sequencing depth and limit assay-specific biases. Blood TCR repertoires of four to six healthy adults were deeply sequenced to estimate repertoire size and the extent of clonotype sharing between individuals. For each donor, CD4 naive and CD4 memory were each run on three plates, CD8 naive on two plates, and CD8 memory on one plate. Between about 0.94 and 10 billion PBMCs per donor were obtained by leukapheresis.

At the junction V is shortened by 6 bases and J by 3 bases, with 17 bases in between. Based on the germline V gene, the CDR1 and CDR2 sequences are MDHEN and SYDVKM. Reading from cysteine to phenylalanine, the CDR3 counts 15 amino acids. Only CDR3 DNA is held: 45 bases, read in frame from base 1. On the study overall, not on this receptor specifically: The small number of donors limited the genetic and exposure-history diversity represented. Only blood was sampled, and tissue TCR repertoires likely differ from those in blood. Naive subsets generally had larger estimated clonotype richness than memory subsets did. Based on pairwise subsampling, the degree of clonotype sharing among donors was expected to be affected by sequencing depth. Even with the large sequencing depth, rarefaction of the sorted-subset datasets indicated that sequencing was incomplete. Sharing across several donors was observed for about 4.8% of naive CD4, 3.5% of naive CD8, 2% to 2.5% of memory CD4, and about 0.4% of memory CD8 clonotypes. Compared with non-shared clonotypes, clonotypes shared by all four sorted-subset donors had higher generation probabilities.

Using the deep immunoSEQ assay, multiplex PCR amplified TCR CDR3 regions from genomic DNA. Extracted genomic DNA from each cell subset was distributed evenly across all wells of several immunoSEQ 96-well plates, and each plate was treated as a replicate. For sorted subsets, around 200 ng genomic DNA, equal to some 30,000 T cell genomes, was loaded into each replicate PCR. The purified libraries were quantified using a Qubit 3.0 fluorometer, sized with a Bioanalyzer 2100, and then quantified again using the KAPA Library Quantification kit. Every immunoSEQ 96-well plate was sequenced on a separate single-read 150-cycle Illumina NextSeq 550 flow cell. From the authors' description of their analysis: Because the immunoSEQ output included only junctional sequences and no quality scores, the filtering could not be the same as the filtering used for full-length reads. To assign V/J genes and CDR3, sequences were annotated against IMGT germline references using PyIR, a Python wrapper for IgBLAST v1.9. Any read was removed if the V/J assignment was weak (E-value above 1e-6), the CDR3 was missing, or the read contained stop codons, out-of-frame junctions, or ambiguous translated residues. V3J clonotypes were defined by identical inferred V gene, J gene, and CDR3 amino acid sequence. The percentage overlap between two repertoires was calculated by dividing the number of shared unique clonotypes by the size of the smaller repertoire. RTK rarefaction, the Chao1 estimator, and Recon v2.1 estimates of unobserved clonotypes were used to assess repertoire richness. Generation probabilities were computed with OLGA for all TCRbeta clonotypes obtained by the gDNA method from several donors. The immuneACCESS repertoire file appears here via TCRdb, limited to in-frame rearrangements. These files lack a portion of the clones; in checked studies, under half of the deficit traces to unresolved V genes, and the cause of the others is not known. The DNA was the basis for D and trimming; V, J and clone size are from that table. The sample table records under 1 million clones; around 96% of these occur just once. About 0.21% of the sample lies in the top ten.

CD8 naive samples consisted of CD45RO-negative cells that were positively selected for CCR7, yielding a CD45RA+CCR7+ population without TemRA cells. Donors were healthy HIV-negative adults with no recently reported acute infections or vaccinations. Every donor was a Caucasian adult residing in Nashville, Tennessee, USA. After blood collection by leukapheresis, PBMCs were isolated using Ficoll-Histopaque density gradient centrifugation and then cryopreserved in the vapor phase of liquid nitrogen. Analytical flow cytometry was used to check the purity and quantity of every magnetically sorted T cell population. From each sorted fraction, genomic DNA was isolated and quantified by UV absorbance on a Nanodrop 2000c.

The sample comprised naive CD8+ T cells sorted from blood. Read against the paper, the sample's cell subset or site label means: CD45RA+CCR7+. The source of this sequence is a man aged 30 to 39 in good health. This chain is built from TRBV28 and TRBJ1-2; the D gene is perhaps TRBD1, on 6 matching bases. The bases are TGTGCCAGCAGCCTAACCTTTACAGGGCACTATGGCTACACCTTC. This sequence encodes CASSLTFTGHYGYTF.